A selection of T cell receptor beta chains follows, all from one sample in a study of patients and donors after allogeneic stem cell transplantation. TCRdb called the RT-PCR reads again in MiXCR, with one record for every CDR3 protein. Of roughly 940,000 distinct CDR3 sequences detected, 15% to 20% appear once; the ten largest clones hold 5% to 7.5%. Material for sequencing was blood, either unsorted or a sorted T cell fraction (not recorded which). The receptors stem from a human donor who was either an allogeneic HSCT recipient or a stem cell or donor lymphocyte infusion donor (not recorded which). It is not recorded whose cells these are; they may come from a transplant donor. Each CDR3 is given with its conserved first and last residue. Fields, in order: D gene, clone size, J gene, V gene, CDR3 protein, CDR3 DNA. The D gene is left open where the match is weak. Rows give clone size only sometimes, using once, few, many, or a class for an expanded clone.

D: .
size: few
J: TRBJ2-2
V: TRBV20-1
CDR3: CSATTRASAGELFF
DNA: TGCAGTGCTACAACTCGGGCTTCGGCCGGGGAGCTGTTTTTT

D: .
size: .
J: TRBJ2-3
V: TRBV25-1
CDR3: CASKIGADTQYF
DNA: TGTGCCAGCAAGATTGGAGCAGATACGCAGTATTTT

D: .
size: few
J: TRBJ2-7
V: TRBV4-2
CDR3: CASSQVLDTPSF
DNA: TGTGCCAGCAGCCAAGTTTTAGACACCCCGAGCTTC

D: TRBD1
size: .
J: TRBJ1-2
V: TRBV30
CDR3: CAWRTDRGGYGYTF
DNA: TGTGCCTGGAGGACGGACAGGGGCGGCTATGGCTACACCTTC

D: .
size: many
J: TRBJ1-2
V: TRBV5-4
CDR3: CASSLVEGRYGYTF
DNA: TGTGCCAGCAGCTTGGTGGAGGGTCGCTATGGCTACACCTTC

D: TRBD2
size: few
J: TRBJ2-3
V: TRBV20-1
CDR3: CSARDRLAGVTDTQYF
DNA: TGCAGTGCTAGAGATAGACTAGCGGGAGTGACAGATACGCAGTATTTT

D: .
size: .
J: TRBJ1-3
V: TRBV6-1
CDR3: CASSAQGKNTIYF
DNA: TGTGCCAGCAGTGCTCAGGGGAAGAACACCATATATTTT

D: .
size: .
J: TRBJ1-5
V: TRBV2
CDR3: CASSEVGQINQPQHF
DNA: TGTGCCAGCAGTGAAGTTGGGCAGATCAATCAGCCCCAGCATTTT

D: TRBD1
size: few
J: TRBJ1-1
V: TRBV29-1
CDR3: CSWGQLNTEAFF
DNA: TGCAGCTGGGGACAGTTGAACACTGAAGCTTTCTTT

D: .
size: .
J: TRBJ2-3
V: TRBV29-1
CDR3: CSVEDLHRASTDTQYF
DNA: TGCAGCGTTGAAGATCTCCACAGGGCCAGCACAGATACGCAGTATTTT

D: .
size: many
J: TRBJ2-7
V: TRBV29-1
CDR3: CSVGRGPYEQYF
DNA: TGCAGCGTTGGGAGAGGACCCTACGAGCAGTACTTC

D: TRBD2
size: few
J: TRBJ2-1
V: TRBV12-3/TRBV12-4
CDR3: CASSLESGGHNEQFF
DNA: TGTGCCAGCAGTTTAGAATCGGGAGGGCACAATGAGCAGTTCTTC

D: TRBD2
size: .
J: TRBJ2-1
V: TRBV3-1
CDR3: CASRPTGGTSGSSYNEQFF
DNA: TGTGCCAGCAGACCCACTGGGGGGACTAGCGGGAGCTCCTACAATGAGCAGTTCTTC

D: TRBD1
size: .
J: TRBJ2-3
V: TRBV20-1
CDR3: CSARVRTGGTTDTQYF
DNA: TGCAGTGCTAGAGTTAGGACAGGGGGTACCACAGATACGCAGTATTTT